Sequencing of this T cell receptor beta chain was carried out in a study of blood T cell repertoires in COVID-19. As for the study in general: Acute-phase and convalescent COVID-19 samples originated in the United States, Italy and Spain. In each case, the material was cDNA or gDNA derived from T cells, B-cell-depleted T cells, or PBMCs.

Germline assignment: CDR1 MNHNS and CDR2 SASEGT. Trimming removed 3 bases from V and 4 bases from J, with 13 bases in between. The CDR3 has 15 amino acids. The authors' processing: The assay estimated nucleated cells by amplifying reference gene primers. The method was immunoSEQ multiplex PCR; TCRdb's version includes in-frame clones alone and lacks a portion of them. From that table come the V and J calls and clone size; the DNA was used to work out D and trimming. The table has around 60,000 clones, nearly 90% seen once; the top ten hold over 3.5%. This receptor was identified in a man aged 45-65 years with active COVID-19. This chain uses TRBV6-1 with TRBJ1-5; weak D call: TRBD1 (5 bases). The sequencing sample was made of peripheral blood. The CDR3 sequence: CASSDWGPGNQPQHF. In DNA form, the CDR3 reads TGTGCCAGCAGTGATTGGGGCCCCGGGAATCAGCCCCAGCATTTT.